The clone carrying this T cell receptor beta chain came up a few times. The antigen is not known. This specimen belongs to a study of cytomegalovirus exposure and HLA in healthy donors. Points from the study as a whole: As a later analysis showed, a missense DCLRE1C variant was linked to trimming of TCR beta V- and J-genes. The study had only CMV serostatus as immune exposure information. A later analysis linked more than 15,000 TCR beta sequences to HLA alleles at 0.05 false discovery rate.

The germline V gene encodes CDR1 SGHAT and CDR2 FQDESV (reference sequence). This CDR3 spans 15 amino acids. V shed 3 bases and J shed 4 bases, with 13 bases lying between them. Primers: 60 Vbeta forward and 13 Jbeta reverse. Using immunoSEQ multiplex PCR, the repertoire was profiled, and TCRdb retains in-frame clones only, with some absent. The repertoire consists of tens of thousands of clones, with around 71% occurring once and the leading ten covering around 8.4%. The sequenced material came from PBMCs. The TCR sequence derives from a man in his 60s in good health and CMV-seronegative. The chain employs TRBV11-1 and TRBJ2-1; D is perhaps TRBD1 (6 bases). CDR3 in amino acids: CASSFRLGTYNEQFF. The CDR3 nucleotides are TGTGCCAGCAGCTTTCGCTTAGGGACATACAATGAGCAGTTCTTC.